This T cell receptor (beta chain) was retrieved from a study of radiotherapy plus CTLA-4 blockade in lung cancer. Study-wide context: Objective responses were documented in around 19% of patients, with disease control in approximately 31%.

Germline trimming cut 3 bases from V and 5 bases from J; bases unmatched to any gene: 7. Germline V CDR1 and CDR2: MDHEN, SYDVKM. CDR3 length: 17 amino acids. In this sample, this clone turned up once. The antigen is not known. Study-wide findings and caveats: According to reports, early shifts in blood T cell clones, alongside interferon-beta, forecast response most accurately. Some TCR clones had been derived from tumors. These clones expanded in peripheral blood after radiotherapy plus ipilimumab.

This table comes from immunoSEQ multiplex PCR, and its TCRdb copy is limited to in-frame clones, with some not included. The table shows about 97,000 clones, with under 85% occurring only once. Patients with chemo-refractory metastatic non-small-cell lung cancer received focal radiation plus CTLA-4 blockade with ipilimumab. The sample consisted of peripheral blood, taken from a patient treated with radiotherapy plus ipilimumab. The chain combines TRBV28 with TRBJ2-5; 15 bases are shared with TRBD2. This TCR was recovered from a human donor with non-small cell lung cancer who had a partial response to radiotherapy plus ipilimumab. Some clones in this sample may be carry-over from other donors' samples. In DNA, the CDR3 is TGTGCCAGCAGTTTCACGGGACTAGCGGGGGGTGTGGAGACCCAGTACTTC. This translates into CASSFTGLAGGVETQYF.